One sample yielded the 21 T cell receptor beta chains listed below, sequenced in a study of blood T cell repertoires in COVID-19. The protocol was immunoSEQ multiplex PCR, while the TCRdb copy is restricted to in-frame clones and leaves out a portion. The sample lists 200,000 to 250,000 clones, around 84% seen once, with less than 20% in the top ten. Sequencing was done on a sample of peripheral blood. These receptors were taken from a man younger than 45 with active or convalescent COVID-19.

This sequence joins TRBV5-6 and TRBJ2-7; 8 positions match TRBD1. There are 14 residues in the CDR3. Germline-derived CDR1 and CDR2 are SGHDT and YYEEEE. The V and J ends lost 2 bases and 2 bases, in that order; junction bases with no gene match: 3. CDR3 nucleotides: TGTGCCAGCAGCTTCGGACAGGGACCCTACGAGCAGTACTTC. This encodes CASSFGQGPYEQYF.

The chain links TRBV18 to TRBJ1-2; the match to TRBD1 covers 9 bases. V lost 3 bases and J lost 6; bases outside the gene matches: 5. CDR1 is KGHSH and CDR2 is LQKENI in the germline V gene. The length of the CDR3 is 14 residues. The CDR3 sequence is CASSPGTGSNGYTF. CDR3 nucleotides: TGTGCCAGCTCACCCGGGACAGGGAGTAATGGCTACACCTTC.

The chain uses TRBV5-1 and TRBJ2-1; 13 bases map to TRBD2. The CDR3 extends over 17 amino acids. Trimming took 4 bases from V and 4 from J; bases not matched to a gene: 8. Germline-derived CDR1 and CDR2 are SGHRS and YFSETQ. The CDR3 bases are TGCGCCAGCAGCCCGCGGACTAGCGGGAGAGCGTACAATGAGCAGTTCTTC. Its protein is CASSPRTSGRAYNEQFF.

The chain joins TRBV4-3 to TRBJ2-3; 13 nucleotides match TRBD2. The CDR3 runs 19 residues. Per germline, CDR1 LGHNA and CDR2 YSLEER. The J segment lost 2 bases and the V segment lost 4 bases, leaving 12 bases of the junction unmatched. The CDR3 loop is CASSRGGTSGDGVTDTQYF. The CDR3 bases are TGCGCCAGCAGCCGAGGAGGGACTAGCGGGGATGGGGTCACAGATACGCAGTATTTT.

The rearrangement links TRBV6-5 to TRBJ1-4; TRBD1 matches at 10 bases. CDR3 length: 16 residues. Germline CDR1 and CDR2: MNHEY and SVGAGI. V shed 2 bases, J shed 4 bases, and the junction held 4 bases outside the gene matches. The CDR3 loop is CASSYGDRGYNEKLFF. The CDR3 region has the DNA TGTGCCAGCAGTTACGGGGACAGGGGTTATAATGAAAAACTGTTTTTT.

The chain combines TRBV11-2 with TRBJ1-5, with unresolved D. The CDR3 spans 13 residues. Germline assignment: CDR1 SGHAT and CDR2 FQNNGV. With 1 base removed from V and 4 bases from J, the gap between germline ends came to 5 bases. The DNA of the CDR3 is TGTGCCAGCAGCTTAGGCGCTAATCAGCCCCAGCATTTT. Translated: CASSLGANQPQHF. Full variable domain (outside the CDR3, taken from reference TRBV11-2 and TRBJ1-5): EAGVAQSPRYKIIEKRQSVAFWCNPISGHATLYWYQQILGQGPKLLIQFQNNGVVDDSQLPKDRFSAERLKGVDSTLKIQPAKLEDSAVYLCASSLGANQPQHFGDGTRLSIL.

This chain connects TRBV6-5 to TRBJ2-5, with D tentatively TRBD2 (6 bases). CDR3 length: 15 amino acids. The V gene lost 4 bases and the J gene lost 1 base, with 13 bases spanning the gap. Germline CDR1 and CDR2: MNHEY and SVGAGI. CDR3 coding DNA: TGTGCCAGCAGTTCCCTGGGACTTTCCCAAGAGACCCAGTACTTC. The encoded protein is CASSSLGLSQETQYF.

This chain links TRBV7-3 with TRBJ2-2, with a weak D call TRBD1 (6 bases). The CDR3 is 16 residues long. CDR1 is SGHTA, CDR2 FQGTGA, per germline. Trimming took 4 bases from V and 5 from J, leaving 17 bases between them. In DNA form, the CDR3 reads TGTGCCAGCAGCTCACAACCGGGACATGGGACCGGGGAGCTGTTTTTT. Translated: CASSSQPGHGTGELFF.

The V gene is TRBV2, the J gene TRBJ2-7; D is uncertain. Trimming removed 2 bases from V and 4 bases from J, with 12 bases in between. The CDR3 is made up of 14 amino acids. Germline V CDR1 and CDR2: SNHLY, FYNNEI. The CDR3 here is CASSELGSGYEQYF. The CDR3 DNA reads TGTGCCAGCAGTGAACTGGGCAGTGGATACGAGCAGTACTTC.

The genes are TRBV27 and TRBJ2-7; D is ambiguous. The germline CDR1 and CDR2 sequences are MNHEY and SMNVEV (reference sequence). The CDR3 sequence is 13 residues long. V lost 5 bases and J lost 5, with 13 bases in between. The CDR3 protein is CASSPRVSHEQYF. Here the CDR3 DNA reads TGTGCCAGCAGTCCCAGAGTTAGCCACGAGCAGTACTTC.

The chain is built from TRBV7-7 and TRBJ2-5; TRBD2 might be the D (7 bases). V was shortened by 5 bases and J by 1 base, with 17 bases between the two germline ends. Germline V gene lookup returns CDR1 SSHAT and CDR2 FNYEAQ (reference sequence). The CDR3 has 16 residues. The CDR3 DNA sequence: TGTGCCAGCAGCCTGGTGGGGGGGCCAATCCAAGAGACCCAGTACTTC. It translates to CASSLVGGPIQETQYF.

This sequence joins TRBV4-3 and TRBJ2-5; 11 nucleotides agree with TRBD1. There are 14 residues in the CDR3. CDR1 is LGHNA, CDR2 YSLEER, per germline. Trimming cost V 4 bases and J 4 bases; bases outside gene matches: 2. In nucleotides, the CDR3 is TGCGCCAGCAGCCCAGGGACAGGGGGAGAGACCCAGTACTTC. This gives the protein CASSPGTGGETQYF.

This chain links TRBV5-8 with TRBJ1-4, with D tentatively TRBD1 (5 bases). Germline V lookup: CDR1 SGHTS, CDR2 YDEGEE. This CDR3 region has 14 residues. The V and J ends lost 3 bases and 10 bases respectively, with 16 bases between them. CDR3 sequence reads: CASSSRDYLGKLFF. The CDR3 region has the DNA TGTGCCAGCAGCTCGAGGGACTATCTTGGAAAACTGTTTTTT.

The chain carries TRBV7-2 and TRBJ1-1; possible D gene TRBD1, 6 bases. The CDR3 consists of 14 residues. Trimming removed 6 bases at V and 7 bases at J, with 18 bases between. Germline CDR1 SGHTA, CDR2 FQGNSA. The CDR3 nucleotides are TGTGCCAGCAGATACAACAGGGCGGGAGGTGAAGCTTTCTTT. Its translation: CASRYNRAGGEAFF.

This chain connects TRBV7-9 to TRBJ2-2; D is possibly TRBD2 (5 bases). Germline CDR1 reads SEHNR; CDR2 reads FQNEAQ (reference sequence). V lost 8 bases and J lost 11, with 15 bases in between. The length of the CDR3 is 12 residues. The CDR3 sequence: CASLYLREELFF. The DNA of the CDR3 is TGTGCCAGCCTATACTTACGGGAAGAGCTGTTTTTT. The entire variable domain, with the rest obtained from reference TRBV7-9 and TRBJ2-2, is as follows: DTGVSQNPRHKITKRGQNVTFRCDPISEHNRLYWYRQTLGQGPEFLTYFQNEAQLEKSRLLSDRFSAERPKGSFSTLEIQRTEQGDSAMYLCASLYLREELFFGEGSRLTVL.

The chain employs TRBV29-1 and TRBJ2-2; D call uncertain. The CDR3 runs 14 residues. CDR1 and CDR2 (germline): SQVTM, ANQGSEA. Between the trimmed V and J ends, which lost 0 bases and 4 bases, there was a span of 9 bases. The CDR3 protein is CSVEDPLGTGELFF. The CDR3 DNA is TGCAGCGTTGAAGACCCCCTCGGCACCGGGGAGCTGTTTTTT.

J is TRBJ2-1 and V is TRBV13, with 14 bases that match TRBD2. Losses at the gene ends were 5 bases for V and 8 bases for J; bases not matched to a gene: 8. Germline-derived CDR1 and CDR2 are PRHDT and FYEKMQ (reference sequence). CDR3 length: 16 amino acids. The CDR3 sequence: CASSGRLAGGWDEQFF. CDR3 DNA sequence: TGTGCCAGCAGCGGCCGACTAGCGGGAGGGTGGGATGAGCAGTTCTTC.

V usage is TRBV30 and J usage is TRBJ1-4; the D is unclear. The CDR3 has 13 residues. Trimming took 1 base from V and 8 from J, leaving 11 bases between them. Germline loops: CDR1 GTSNPN, CDR2 SVGIG (reference sequence). The CDR3 DNA sequence: TGTGCCTGGAGTGCGGGTAGTCGGGAAAAACTGTTTTTT. Its protein is CAWSAGSREKLFF.

The genes are TRBV7-3 and TRBJ2-6; D perhaps matches TRBD1 (5 bases). Trimming pared 5 bases from V and 2 bases from J, leaving 13 bases between. The CDR3 has 16 residues. CDR1 and CDR2 from the germline V gene are SGHTA and FQGTGA. CDR3 protein: CASSKQDLAGANVLTF. The DNA of the CDR3 is TGTGCCAGCAGCAAACAGGATTTGGCTGGGGCCAACGTCCTGACTTTC.

CDR3 sequence reads: CASSLDLLKETQYF. In nucleotides, the CDR3 is TGTGCCAGCAGCTTGGATCTACTAAAAGAGACCCAGTACTTC. The gene calls are TRBV5-6 and TRBJ2-5, with unresolved D. Germline V gives CDR1 SGHDT, CDR2 YYEEEE. V dropped 0 bases and J dropped 3 bases, with 9 bases sitting between them. CDR3 length: 14 amino acids.

The chain links TRBV28 to TRBJ2-7; no clear D. V was clipped by 4 bases and J by 1 base, with 8 bases between them. Germline loops: CDR1 MDHEN, CDR2 SYDVKM. The CDR3 is 13 residues long. In DNA form, the CDR3 reads TGTGCCAGCAGTTGGCCAGGTTCCTACGAGCAGTACTTC. Protein sequence: CASSWPGSYEQYF. The entire variable domain, with the rest obtained from reference TRBV28 and TRBJ2-7, is as follows: DVKVTQSSRYLVKRTGEKVFLECVQDMDHENMFWYRQDPGLGLRLIYFSYDVKMKEKGDIPEGYSVSREKKERFSLILESASTNQTSMYLCASSWPGSYEQYFGPGTRLTVT.